Below are 25 T cell receptor beta chains sequenced from a single sample in a study of cytomegalovirus exposure and HLA in healthy donors. Here immunoSEQ multiplex PCR was the method, and the copy in TCRdb shows in-frame clones only, minus some. The table records 120,000 or so clones, roughly 83% of them present only once. Material for sequencing was PBMCs. The receptors here all came from a man aged 18 to 29 in good health and CMV-seronegative.

This clone is a singleton in its sample. The chain links TRBV30 to TRBJ2-7; D is unresolved. This CDR3 spans 12 amino acids. Looked up from germline, CDR1 is GTSNPN and CDR2 is SVGIG (reference sequence). Trimming removed 4 bases at V and 6 bases at J, with 13 bases between. CDR3 sequence (DNA): TGTGCCTGGAATACAGTAATTGGCGAGCAGTACTTC. This sequence encodes CAWNTVIGEQYF.

The V and J genes are TRBV7-2 and TRBJ2-1, with D uncertain. This CDR3 has 14 amino acids. V was pared by 3 bases and J by 3 bases, with 9 bases between. The V gene's germline CDR1 is SGHTA and CDR2 FQGNSA. CDR3 sequence: CASSFSYFYNEQFF. CDR3 bases: TGTGCCAGCAGCTTCTCCTATTTCTACAATGAGCAGTTCTTC. Supplemented by reference TRBV7-2 and TRBJ2-1, the full variable domain reads GAGVSQSPSNKVTEKGKDVELRCDPISGHTALYWYRQSLGQGLEFLIYFQGNSAPDKSGLPSDRFSAERTGGSVSTLTIQRTQQEDSAVYLCASSFSYFYNEQFFGPGTRLTVL.

The chain uses TRBV30 and TRBJ2-7; no clear D gene. The germline V gene has CDR1 GTSNPN and CDR2 SVGIG (reference sequence). With 0 bases removed from V and 2 bases from J, the gap between germline ends came to 14 bases. This CDR3 comprises 15 residues. The CDR3 nucleotides are TGTGCCTGGAGTGTACGAGTTAAACGAGCCTACGAGCAGTACTTC. Translating it yields CAWSVRVKRAYEQYF.

The chain recombines TRBV2 with TRBJ2-7, with 10 bases aligning to TRBD2. The CDR3 loop spans 16 amino acids. Germline CDR1 reads SNHLY; CDR2 reads FYNNEI. V lost 7 bases to trimming and J lost 5 bases; unmatched junction nucleotides: 14. The CDR3 is CASKMIAGGTRDEQYF. The CDR3 DNA is TGTGCCAGCAAAATGATAGCGGGGGGTACAAGGGACGAGCAGTACTTC.

The chain combines TRBV12-5 with TRBJ1-5; tentative D call: TRBD1 (5 bases). The CDR3 has 15 amino acids. Trimming stripped 5 bases from V and 2 bases from J, with 13 bases between. Germline V gene data show CDR1 as LGHNT and CDR2 as FRNRAP. This CDR3 is CASGSRDFGNQPQHF. In DNA form, the CDR3 reads TGTGCTAGTGGTAGCAGGGATTTTGGCAATCAGCCCCAGCATTTT.

The rearrangement uses TRBV15 and TRBJ2-5; tentatively, D is TRBD1 (6 bases). V was shortened by 6 bases and J by 0 bases, with 8 bases between the two germline ends. The CDR3 runs to 13 residues. Germline CDR1 and CDR2: LNHNV and YYDKDF (reference sequence). The CDR3 loop is CATRGGYQETQYF. Here the CDR3 DNA reads TGTGCCACCAGAGGGGGATACCAAGAGACCCAGTACTTC. The full variable domain, rest sourced from reference TRBV15 and TRBJ2-5, is DAMVIQNPRYQVTQFGKPVTLSCSQTLNHNVMYWYQQKSSQAPKLLFHYYDKDFNNEADTPDNFQSRRPNTSFCFLDIRSPGLGDTAMYLCATRGGYQETQYFGPGTRLLVL.

The rearrangement joins TRBV5-1 to TRBJ2-3; D gene ambiguous. The CDR3 has 14 amino acids. In germline, CDR1 is SGHRS, CDR2 YFSETQ. With 4 bases removed from V and 0 bases from J, the gap between germline ends came to 9 bases. In DNA form, the CDR3 reads TGCGCCAGCAGCCAATCGACTAGCACAGATACGCAGTATTTT. Amino acid sequence: CASSQSTSTDTQYF.

The chain uses TRBV30 and TRBJ1-2; unclear D gene. CDR1 GTSNPN and CDR2 SVGIG come from the germline V gene (reference sequence). This CDR3 is 12 amino acids long. The V end lost 3 bases, the J end lost 5 bases, and 10 bases lay between the germline ends. CDR3 protein: CAWRDWNYGYTF. Here the CDR3 DNA reads TGTGCCTGGAGGGACTGGAATTATGGCTACACCTTC. Supplemented by reference TRBV30 and TRBJ1-2, the full variable domain reads SQTIHQWPATLVQPVGSPLSLECTVEGTSNPNLYWYRQAAGRGLQLLFYSVGIGQISSEVPQNLSASRPQDRQFILSSKKLLLSDSGFYLCAWRDWNYGYTFGSGTRLTVV.

This rearrangement joins TRBV30 to TRBJ2-3; 7 bases agree with TRBD2. The CDR3 is 13 residues long. The V gene's germline CDR1 is GTSNPN and CDR2 SVGIG (reference sequence). The trim removed 0 bases at V and 6 bases at J, leaving 3 bases unmatched. The chain's CDR3 is CAWSVGGPDTQYF. The CDR3 coding sequence is TGTGCCTGGAGTGTGGGAGGGCCGGATACGCAGTATTTT.

The rearrangement joins TRBV25-1 to TRBJ2-2, with 9 nucleotides matching TRBD1. The ends lost 1 base at V and 7 bases at J; junction bases unmatched: 4. The germline gives CDR1 MGHDK, CDR2 SYGVNS. The CDR3 sequence is 15 residues long. CDR3 sequence (DNA): TGTGCCAGCAGTGAATCCGGGACAGGGTACGGGGAGCTGTTTTTT. It is translated as CASSESGTGYGELFF.

The rearrangement uses TRBV2 and TRBJ2-7, with 8 bases matching TRBD1. CDR1 SNHLY and CDR2 FYNNEI come from the germline V gene. V was clipped by 2 bases and J by 1 base; unmatched bases: 4. This CDR3 is built from 15 residues. As DNA, the CDR3 is TGTGCCAGCAGTGAAATCGGACAGGGATCCTACGAGCAGTACTTC. This sequence encodes CASSEIGQGSYEQYF. Supplemented by reference TRBV2 and TRBJ2-7, the full variable domain reads EPEVTQTPSHQVTQMGQEVILRCVPISNHLYFYWYRQILGQKVEFLVSFYNNEISEKSEIFDDQFSVERPDGSNFTLKIRSTKLEDSAMYFCASSEIGQGSYEQYFGPGTRLTVT.

This chain links TRBV30 with TRBJ1-5; the D is unclear. The CDR3 is made up of 13 amino acids. The germline V and J ends were trimmed by 0 bases and 6 bases, with 9 bases remaining between them. The germline V gene encodes CDR1 GTSNPN and CDR2 SVGIG (reference sequence). The CDR3 nucleotides read TGTGCCTGGAGTGTATTCGCGAGTCAGCCCCAGCATTTT. It specifies CAWSVFASQPQHF.

The CDR3 reads CASAVTGASGNTIYF. Written as DNA, the CDR3 is TGCGCCAGCGCCGTGACAGGGGCCTCTGGAAACACCATATATTTT. The V and J genes are TRBV5-1 and TRBJ1-3; 8 bases map to TRBD1. This CDR3 has 15 residues. Trimming removed 7 bases from V and 0 bases from J; junction bases left unmatched: 6. Germline CDR1 and CDR2: SGHRS and YFSETQ.

The table lists this clone with a few counts. The rearrangement uses TRBV10-3 and TRBJ1-5, with D perhaps matching TRBD1 (6 bases). CDR1 and CDR2 (germline): ENHRY, SYGVKD. The CDR3 length is 12 residues. V lost 4 bases and J lost 6, with 7 bases in between. The CDR3 protein is CAISVGGQPQHF. The CDR3 bases are TGTGCCATCAGTGTAGGGGGTCAGCCCCAGCATTTT.

J is TRBJ2-2 and V is TRBV6-5; 7 bases agree with TRBD1. The CDR3 is 15 residues long. The V segment lost 7 bases and the J segment 0 bases; nucleotides outside the gene matches: 5. Looked up from germline, CDR1 is MNHEY and CDR2 is SVGAGI. Here the CDR3 reads CASTGTDANTGELFF. The CDR3 DNA follows: TGTGCCAGCACAGGGACAGACGCGAACACCGGGGAGCTGTTTTTT.

V and J are TRBV19 and TRBJ1-1, with a weak D call TRBD1 (6 bases). The ends were cut back, 5 bases at V and 0 bases at J, with 16 bases in the middle. This CDR3 is 16 amino acids long. From germline, CDR1 is LNHDA and CDR2 SQIVND (reference sequence). The CDR3 loop reads CASSQDPRDMNTEAFF. The DNA of the CDR3 is TGTGCCAGTAGTCAGGACCCCAGGGACATGAACACTGAAGCTTTCTTT.

V is TRBV4-2 and J is TRBJ2-5; 15 bases map to TRBD2. The CDR3 is 17 amino acids. CDR1 and CDR2 from the germline V gene are LGHNA and YNFKEQ. Germline trimming cut 1 base from V and 2 bases from J; bases unmatched to any gene: 2. CDR3 in amino acids: CASSQAGLAGGQETQYF. CDR3 nucleotides: TGTGCCAGCAGCCAAGCCGGACTAGCGGGGGGGCAAGAGACCCAGTACTTC.

The rearrangement links TRBV19 to TRBJ2-6, with 8 bases matching TRBD1. The CDR3 is made up of 18 amino acids. Germline CDR1 reads LNHDA; CDR2 reads SQIVND (reference sequence). The J segment lost 4 bases and the V segment lost 6 bases, leaving 14 bases of the junction unmatched. This CDR3 is CASRDLGQGADGANVLTF. The CDR3 nucleotides are TGTGCCAGTAGGGACCTTGGTCAGGGGGCGGACGGGGCCAACGTCCTGACTTTC.

V and J are TRBV7-7 and TRBJ2-5, with 11 bases lining up with TRBD2. Trimming took 2 bases from V and 5 from J; bases not matched to a gene: 1. CDR3 size: 14 residues. The germline gives CDR1 SSHAT, CDR2 FNYEAQ (reference sequence). CDR3 DNA sequence: TGTGCCAGCAGCTTAACTAGCGGGAGTGAGACCCAGTACTTC. Translation: CASSLTSGSETQYF. Full variable domain (outside the CDR3, taken from reference TRBV7-7 and TRBJ2-5): GAGVSQSPRYKVTKRGQDVTLRCDPISSHATLYWYQQALGQGPEFLTYFNYEAQPDKSGLPSDRFSAERPEGSISTLTIQRTEQRDSAMYRCASSLTSGSETQYFGPGTRLLVL.

V is TRBV27 and J is TRBJ1-2; 9 positions match TRBD1. V shed 5 bases and J 8 bases; nucleotides not matched to a gene: 9. The CDR3 covers 14 residues. In germline, CDR1 is MNHEY, CDR2 SMNVEV (reference sequence). In nucleotides, the CDR3 is TGTGCCAGCAGTGCCGGGACAGGGTTAGGAGGCTACACCTTC. Translation: CASSAGTGLGGYTF.

The CDR3 nucleotides read TGTGCCACCAGATCCGGACAGGGAGCTGGAAACACCATATATTTT. This sequence encodes CATRSGQGAGNTIYF. This chain links TRBV15 with TRBJ1-3; TRBD1 matches 8 bases. The germline V gene encodes CDR1 LNHNV and CDR2 YYDKDF (reference sequence). This CDR3 comprises 15 residues. After removal of 6 bases from V and 2 bases from J, the junction contained 6 bases not matched to a gene.

This clone was found once. The chain has TRBV4-1 and TRBJ1-5; D is possibly TRBD1 (5 bases). Germline CDR1 and CDR2: MGHRA and YSYEKL. The CDR3 sequence is 16 residues long. The V end was cut by 1 base, the J end by 0 bases, with 10 bases between. CDR3 nucleotides: TGCGCCAGCAGCCAAGCGGGCGGGGGTAGCAATCAGCCCCAGCATTTT. It yields the protein CASSQAGGGSNQPQHF.

The rearrangement links TRBV12-5 to TRBJ1-2; D gene ambiguous. The CDR3 totals 15 residues. CDR1 and CDR2 from the germline V gene are LGHNT and FRNRAP. V was shortened by 5 bases and J by 3 bases, with 16 bases between the two germline ends. CDR3 coding DNA: TGTGCTAGTGGTCCCCTCGGGGTTTTGGACTATGGCTACACCTTC. Translating gives CASGPLGVLDYGYTF.

The V gene is TRBV7-2, the J gene TRBJ1-2; D is uncertain. The V end was cut by 5 bases, the J end by 8 bases, with 24 bases between. CDR1 is SGHTA and CDR2 is FQGNSA in the germline V gene. The CDR3 totals 16 residues. The CDR3 nucleotides read TGTGCCAGCAGCCTCTCGGCGGCATCTGGTACGTACGGCTACACCTTC. The encoded protein is CASSLSAASGTYGYTF.

The chain carries TRBV4-1 and TRBJ1-3, with TRBD1 identical over 9 bases. Germline V gene data show CDR1 as MGHRA and CDR2 as YSYEKL. V trimming: 4 bases; J trimming: 0 bases; junction bases outside the gene matches: 16. CDR3 size: 20 residues. CDR3 in amino acids: CASSPGLKAGTGSSGNTIYF. The CDR3 bases are TGCGCCAGCAGCCCTGGGTTAAAAGCCGGGACAGGGTCCTCTGGAAACACCATATATTTT.